The source of this TCR beta chain is a study of naive CD8 T cells in extremely preterm neonates. Study-level points and caveats: Preterm infants showed shorter CDR3s, fewer N additions and less trimming than older groups.

Clones were read by immunoSEQ multiplex PCR, and TCRdb kept only the in-frame ones, dropping some. The sample has about 23,000 clones, about 87% seen once. This CDR3 has 13 residues. The germline V gene has CDR1 MNHEY and CDR2 SMNVEV (reference sequence). V lost 2 bases, J lost 2 bases, and 6 bases lay in between. Extremely preterm deliveries at about 22-27 weeks of gestation provided the preterm samples. With regard to this clone: Its target is not known.

This clonotype originated in a boy who was born preterm. Sequenced material: naive CD8+ T cells from cord blood. The chain is built from TRBV27 and TRBJ1-1; D perhaps matches TRBD1 (6 bases). CDR3 region: CASSLGTNTEAFF. CDR3 sequence (DNA): TGTGCCAGCAGTTTAGGGACAAACACTGAAGCTTTCTTT.